This T cell receptor (beta chain) was sequenced in a study of T-cell memory formation after mild COVID-19. Study-wide points: Later expanders leaned CD4+, whereas day 15 to 85 contracting clones were balanced CD4/CD8. The study detected some responding clones in pre-infection memory, suggesting cross-reactive memory joined.

On this clonotype itself: Its antigen remains unknown.

Sample barcodes and UMIs were carried by the TCR alpha and TCR beta cDNA libraries that 5'RACE generated with constant-segment primers. TCRdb fed the 5' RACE reads into MiXCR, producing one record per CDR3 protein. The profile shows roughly 450,000 distinct CDR3 sequences, approximately 19% of them singletons. The CDR3 covers 16 residues. The germline V gene encodes CDR1 SGHTA and CDR2 FQGNSA. Deletions cut 1 base from V and 8 bases from J, with 20 bases between. The origin of this receptor is a man aged 18 to 29 who had mild COVID-19 (a few samples of this study predate the infection). Cell type and time point are not known. Specimen: PBMCs or a T cell subset sorted from them (not recorded which). The V gene is TRBV7-2, the J gene TRBJ1-2; possibly TRBD1 for D (5 bases). The CDR3 DNA sequence: TGTGCCAGCAGCTTAGACGAGACGGGGGGAGCCGAAGGCTACACCTTC. Protein product: CASSLDETGGAEGYTF.